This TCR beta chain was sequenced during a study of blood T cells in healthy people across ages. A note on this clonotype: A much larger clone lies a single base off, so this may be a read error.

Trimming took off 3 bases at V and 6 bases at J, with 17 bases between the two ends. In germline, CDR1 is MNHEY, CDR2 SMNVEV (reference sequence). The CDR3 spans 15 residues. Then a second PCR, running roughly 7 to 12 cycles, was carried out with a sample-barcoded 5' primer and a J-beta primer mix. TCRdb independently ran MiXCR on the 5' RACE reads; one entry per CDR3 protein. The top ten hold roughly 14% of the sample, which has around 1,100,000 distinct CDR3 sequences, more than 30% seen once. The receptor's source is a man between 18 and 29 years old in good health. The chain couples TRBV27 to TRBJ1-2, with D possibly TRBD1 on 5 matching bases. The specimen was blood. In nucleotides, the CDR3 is TGTGCCAGCAGTTTGGATAGCAGGGCGTTGGATGGCTACACCTTC. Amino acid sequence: CASSLDSRALDGYTF.